The rows below give T cell receptor beta chains drawn from one sample of a study of cytomegalovirus exposure and HLA in healthy donors. The table came from immunoSEQ multiplex PCR; TCRdb's copy has only in-frame clones and leaves some out. Of approximately 110,000 clones listed, just under 80% are singletons. The material sequenced was PBMCs. Source of these receptors: a male donor in good health and CMV-seronegative. CDR3s include the opening cysteine and the closing phenylalanine or tryptophan. Fields, in order: V gene, clone size, CDR3 length, J gene, D gene, CDR3 DNA, CDR3 protein. A D gene is named only where the DNA matches it firmly. The size entry is marked missing in some rows and otherwise reads once, few, many or a size class.

TRBV29-1	-	14	TRBJ1-2	-	TGCAGCGTGATCCCCTGGGAGACTAACTATGGCTACACCTTC	CSVIPWETNYGYTF
TRBV18	-	16	TRBJ2-2	TRBD2	TGTGCCAGCTCACCATCGCTAGCGGGATATACCGGGGAGCTGTTTTTT	CASSPSLAGYTGELFF
TRBV5-4	-	18	TRBJ1-2	TRBD1	TGTGCCAGCAGCTTGGGATCTGGGGACAGGGGAGTTTACTATGGCTACACCTTC	CASSLGSGDRGVYYGYTF
TRBV6-6	few	14	TRBJ2-5	-	TGTGCCAGCAGCTCACGGAGCTTCCAAGAGACCCAGTACTTC	CASSSRSFQETQYF
TRBV7-9	-	14	TRBJ1-4	-	TGTTCCAGCAGCGTAACAGGCGGCGAGGAAAAACTGTTTTTT	CSSSVTGGEEKLFF
TRBV7-2	-	13	TRBJ2-7	-	TGTGCCAGCAGCTTATTTCATCCGGGAGAGCAGTACTTC	CASSLFHPGEQYF
TRBV9	-	13	TRBJ2-3	-	TGTGCCAGCAGCGTATCATTCAGGGATACGCAGTATTTT	CASSVSFRDTQYF
TRBV13	-	17	TRBJ2-3	TRBD2	TGTGCCAGCAGCTCACTACTAGCGGGACTTCGAGCAGATACGCAGTATTTT	CASSSLLAGLRADTQYF
TRBV5-1	-	14	TRBJ1-1	TRBD1	TGCGCCAGCAGGGGGACAGGGGAGAACACTGAAGCTTTCTTT	CASRGTGENTEAFF
TRBV21-1	-	16	TRBJ2-1	-	TGTGCCAGCAGCAAAATCCCTCCGGGAGGACACAATGAGCAGTTCTTC	CASSKIPPGGHNEQFF
TRBV5-1	-	14	TRBJ1-2	-	TGCGCCAGCAGCTGGAAGGACAGCGACTATGGCTACACCTTC	CASSWKDSDYGYTF
TRBV5-4	-	16	TRBJ2-5	TRBD2	TGTGCCAGCAGTTCTACCTCCGGGACTAGCGAAGAGACCCAGTACTTC	CASSSTSGTSEETQYF
TRBV29-1	-	13	TRBJ1-1	-	TGCAGCGTTGAACTCCGGTCCTCTGTGAGGGCTTTCTTT	CSVELRSSVRAFF
TRBV29-1	-	13	TRBJ2-7	TRBD2	TGCAGCGGTCAGCGGGAGCATTCCTACGAGCAGTACTTC	CSGQREHSYEQYF
TRBV4-1	-	16	TRBJ1-5	-	TGCGCCAGCAGCCGCGGGACGGAGGATAGCAATCAGCCCCAGCATTTT	CASSRGTEDSNQPQHF
TRBV11-3	few	18	TRBJ2-1	TRBD2	TGTGCCAGCAGCATGGGGACTAGCGGGAGCGGCCTATTTGATGAGCAGTTCTTC	CASSMGTSGSGLFDEQFF
TRBV10-3	-	13	TRBJ2-1	TRBD2	TGTGCCACCTCGGGGACTAATTACAATGAGCAGTTCTTC	CATSGTNYNEQFF
TRBV13	-	15	TRBJ2-2	-	TGTGCCAGCAGCTTAGGGGACTTTAGTACCGGGGAGCTGTTTTTT	CASSLGDFSTGELFF
TRBV9	many	15	TRBJ2-7	TRBD2	TGTGCCAGCAGCGTAGTACCGGGAGGGAGCTACGAGCAGTACTTC	CASSVVPGGSYEQYF
TRBV30	-	14	TRBJ1-5	-	TGTGCCTGGAGTCAGGGTCGGAACAATCAGCCCCAGCATTTT	CAWSQGRNNQPQHF
TRBV12-2	-	15	TRBJ2-5	-	TGTGCAAGTCGCCCGCGGACACCCCAAAGCGAGACCCAGTACTTC	CASRPRTPQSETQYF
TRBV12-5	-	12	TRBJ1-5	-	TGTGCTAGTGGTTTGGCAGGGCAGCCCCAGCATTTT	CASGLAGQPQHF
TRBV7-8	-	14	TRBJ1-2	-	TGTGCCAGCAGCTTAAGCCAGGGGCTAGATGGCTACACCTTC	CASSLSQGLDGYTF
TRBV25-1	-	14	TRBJ2-5	TRBD2	TGTGCCAGCAGTGGAGCGGGAGTGGCGGAGACCCAGTACTTC	CASSGAGVAETQYF
TRBV7-3	-	14	TRBJ1-1	TRBD1	TGTGCCAGCAGCGCGAACAGGGGGCTTACTGAAGCTTTCTTT	CASSANRGLTEAFF
TRBV4-1	-	15	TRBJ2-7	TRBD2	TGCGCCAGCAGCCAGCCCGGGACTACAAACTACGAGCAGTACTTC	CASSQPGTTNYEQYF
TRBV19	-	15	TRBJ1-1	-	TGTGCCAGTAGTATAGCTGCGGAGAGGAACACTGAAGCTTTCTTT	CASSIAAERNTEAFF
TRBV7-9	few	16	TRBJ2-5	TRBD1	TGTGCCAGCAGCGGGGGTCTTGGGCAGGGGGTGGAGACCCAGTACTTC	CASSGGLGQGVETQYF
TRBV7-9	few	13	TRBJ1-1	-	TGTGCCAGCAGCTCCTCCGGGAACACTGAAGCTTTCTTT	CASSSSGNTEAFF
TRBV7-6	-	16	TRBJ2-2	TRBD2	TGTGCCAGCAGCCGGGGTGGCGGGAGGGCCGCCGGGGAGCTGTTTTTT	CASSRGGGRAAGELFF
TRBV29-1	-	15	TRBJ1-1	-	TGCAGCGCGGAAGGATTTCTTGACAAGAACACTGAAGCTTTCTTT	CSAEGFLDKNTEAFF
TRBV7-9	-	11	TRBJ1-4	-	TGTGCCAGCAGCCGACAGGTCCGACTGTTTTTT	CASSRQVRLFF
TRBV5-4	-	14	TRBJ2-7	TRBD1	TGTGCCAGCAGTTCCCGACAGGGTGGCTACGAGCAGTACTTC	CASSSRQGGYEQYF
TRBV7-2	-	14	TRBJ2-7	-	TGTGCCAGCAGCTTCGGGGAGGGGGCCTACGAGCAGTACTTC	CASSFGEGAYEQYF
TRBV6-7	-	17	TRBJ2-7	-	TGTGCCAGCAGTTACTCGAAGCCTCGGACAAGGGCCTACGAGCAGTACTTC	CASSYSKPRTRAYEQYF
TRBV14	-	15	TRBJ2-3	-	TGTGCCAGCAGCCGATTAGGAGACCCCACAGATACGCAGTATTTT	CASSRLGDPTDTQYF
TRBV9	few	13	TRBJ1-1	TRBD1	TGTGCCAGCAGCCCGGGACAGGGGGTGTTAGCTTTCTTT	CASSPGQGVLAFF
TRBV10-2	-	14	TRBJ1-5	-	TGCGCCAGCAGCTCCCAGGGATCCCATCAGCCCCAGCATTTT	CASSSQGSHQPQHF
TRBV5-1	-	15	TRBJ1-1	TRBD1	TGCGCCAGCAGAACCGAGGGGGCCGCGAACACTGAAGCTTTCTTT	CASRTEGAANTEAFF
TRBV28	-	14	TRBJ2-1	TRBD2	TGTGCCAGCAGTTCGGGACTAGCCTACAATGAGCAGTTCTTC	CASSSGLAYNEQFF
TRBV11-3	-	15	TRBJ2-1	TRBD1	TGTGCCAGCAGCTTCCCGACAGGGGGCGGGGATGAGCAGTTCTTC	CASSFPTGGGDEQFF
TRBV6-1	-	16	TRBJ2-3	TRBD1	TGTGCCAGCAGTGAAACCACAGGGGTGAGAACAGATACGCAGTATTTT	CASSETTGVRTDTQYF
TRBV7-2	-	15	TRBJ1-6	-	TGTGCCAGCAGCTTATTGGGGGCAACTAATTCACCCCTCCACTTT	CASSLLGATNSPLHF
TRBV5-1	-	15	TRBJ2-3	TRBD2	TGCGCCAGCAGCCCCAGCGGGATTTCAAGGGATACGCAGTATTTT	CASSPSGISRDTQYF
TRBV6-1	few	17	TRBJ1-2	TRBD1	TGTGCCAGCAGTGAAGAATGGGGGACAGGGCCTAACTATGGCTACACCTTC	CASSEEWGTGPNYGYTF
TRBV10-2	-	15	TRBJ2-1	-	TGCGCCAGCAGTGAGTCTGTCGGGAGTAACAATGAGCAGTTCTTC	CASSESVGSNNEQFF
TRBV27	-	11	TRBJ2-1	-	TGTGCCAGCAGCCGTTACAATGAGCAGTTCTTC	CASSRYNEQFF
TRBV7-3	once	12	TRBJ2-3	-	TGTGCCAGCAGCTTACTGTCAGATACGCAGTATTTT	CASSLLSDTQYF
TRBV15	-	17	TRBJ2-1	TRBD2	TGTGCCACCAGCAGAGATCAAAATCTAGCGGGAGGTTACGAGCAGTTCTTC	CATSRDQNLAGGYEQFF
TRBV5-8	-	18	TRBJ2-2	-	TGTGCCAGCAGCAGACCCCAGGACAAGCCCTTTGACGGCGGGGAGCTGTTTTTT	CASSRPQDKPFDGGELFF
TRBV9	-	14	TRBJ2-5	TRBD2	TGTGCCAGCAGCGTAGCGGCGGGAGGAGAGACCCAGTACTTC	CASSVAAGGETQYF
TRBV2	-	15	TRBJ2-7	TRBD1	TGTGCCAGCAGATTAGGGGGACAGGGGACCTACGAGCAGTACTTC	CASRLGGQGTYEQYF